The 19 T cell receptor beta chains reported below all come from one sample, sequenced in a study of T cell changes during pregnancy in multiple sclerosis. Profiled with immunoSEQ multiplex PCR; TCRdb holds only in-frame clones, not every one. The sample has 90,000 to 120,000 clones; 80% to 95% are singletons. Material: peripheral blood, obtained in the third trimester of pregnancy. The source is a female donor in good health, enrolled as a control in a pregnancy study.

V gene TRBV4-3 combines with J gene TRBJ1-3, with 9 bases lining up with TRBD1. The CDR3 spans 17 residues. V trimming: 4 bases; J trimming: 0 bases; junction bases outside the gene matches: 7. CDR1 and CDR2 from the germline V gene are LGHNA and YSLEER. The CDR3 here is CASSLGQGLYSGNTIYF. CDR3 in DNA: TGCGCCAGCAGCCTAGGACAGGGGCTCTACTCTGGAAACACCATATATTTT.

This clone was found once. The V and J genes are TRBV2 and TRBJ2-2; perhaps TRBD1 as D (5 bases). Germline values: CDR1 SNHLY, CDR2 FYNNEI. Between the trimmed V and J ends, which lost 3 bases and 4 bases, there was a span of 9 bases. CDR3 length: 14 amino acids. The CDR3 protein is CASSDRVGTGELFF. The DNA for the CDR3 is TGTGCCAGCAGTGACAGGGTCGGCACCGGGGAGCTGTTTTTT.

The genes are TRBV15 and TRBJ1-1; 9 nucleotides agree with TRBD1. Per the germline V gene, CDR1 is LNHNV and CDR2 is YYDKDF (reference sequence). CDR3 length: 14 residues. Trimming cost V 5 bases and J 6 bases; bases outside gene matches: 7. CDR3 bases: TGTGCCACCAGCCGGGACAGGGATCCGGCTGAAGCTTTCTTT. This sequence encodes CATSRDRDPAEAFF.

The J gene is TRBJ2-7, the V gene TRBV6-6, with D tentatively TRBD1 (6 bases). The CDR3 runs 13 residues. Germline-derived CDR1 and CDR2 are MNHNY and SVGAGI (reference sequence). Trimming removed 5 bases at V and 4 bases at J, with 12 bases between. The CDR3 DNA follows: TGTGCCAGCAGTCCAGGGGAAGAGTACGAGCAGTACTTC. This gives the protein CASSPGEEYEQYF.

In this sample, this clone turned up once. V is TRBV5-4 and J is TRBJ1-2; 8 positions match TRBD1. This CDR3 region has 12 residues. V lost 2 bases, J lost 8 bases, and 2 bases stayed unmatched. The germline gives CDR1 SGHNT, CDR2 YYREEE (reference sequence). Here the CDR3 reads CASSFGTGGYTF. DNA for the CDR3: TGTGCCAGCAGCTTCGGGACAGGCGGCTACACCTTC.

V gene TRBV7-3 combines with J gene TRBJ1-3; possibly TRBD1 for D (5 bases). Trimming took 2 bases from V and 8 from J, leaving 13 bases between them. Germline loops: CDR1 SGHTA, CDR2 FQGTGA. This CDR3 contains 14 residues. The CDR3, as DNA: TGTGCCAGCAGCTTACAGGGTAGTTCGCACACCATATATTTT. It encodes CASSLQGSSHTIYF.

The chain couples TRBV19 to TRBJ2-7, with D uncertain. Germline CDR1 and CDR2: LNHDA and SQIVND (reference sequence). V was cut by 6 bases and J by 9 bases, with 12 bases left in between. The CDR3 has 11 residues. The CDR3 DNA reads TGTGCCAGTAGCAGACAAATCGGGCAGTACTTC. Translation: CASSRQIGQYF.

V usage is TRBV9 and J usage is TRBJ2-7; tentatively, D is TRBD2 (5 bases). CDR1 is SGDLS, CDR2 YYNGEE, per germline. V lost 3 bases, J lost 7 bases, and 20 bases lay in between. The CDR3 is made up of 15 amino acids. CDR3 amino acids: CASSALPDSPLEQYF. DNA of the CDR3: TGTGCCAGCAGCGCTCTCCCGGACTCCCCTCTGGAGCAGTACTTC.

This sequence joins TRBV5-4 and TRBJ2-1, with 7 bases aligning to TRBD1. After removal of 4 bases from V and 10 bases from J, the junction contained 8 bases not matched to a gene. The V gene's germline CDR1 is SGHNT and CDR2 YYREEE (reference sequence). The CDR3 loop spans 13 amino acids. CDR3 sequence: CASSPTGIGEQFF. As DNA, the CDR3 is TGTGCCAGCAGCCCGACAGGGATTGGGGAGCAGTTCTTC. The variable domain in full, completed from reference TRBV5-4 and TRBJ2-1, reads ETGVTQSPTHLIKTRGQQVTLRCSSQSGHNTVSWYQQALGQGPQFIFQYYREEENGRGNFPPRFSGLQFPNYSSELNVNALELDDSALYLCASSPTGIGEQFFGPGTRLTVL.

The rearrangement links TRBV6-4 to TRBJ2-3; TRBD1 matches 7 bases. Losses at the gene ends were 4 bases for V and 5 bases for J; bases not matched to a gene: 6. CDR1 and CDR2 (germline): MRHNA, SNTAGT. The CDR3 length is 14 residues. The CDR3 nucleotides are TGTGCCAGCAGTGGAGACAGGGATGGAGATACGCAGTATTTT. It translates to CASSGDRDGDTQYF.

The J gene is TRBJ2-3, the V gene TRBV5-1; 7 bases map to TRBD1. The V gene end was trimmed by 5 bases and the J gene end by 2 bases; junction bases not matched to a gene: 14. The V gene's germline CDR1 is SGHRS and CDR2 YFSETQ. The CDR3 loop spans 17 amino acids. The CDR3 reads CASRYTWDSRTTDTQYF. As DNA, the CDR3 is TGCGCCAGCAGATATACTTGGGACAGCCGGACCACAGATACGCAGTATTTT.

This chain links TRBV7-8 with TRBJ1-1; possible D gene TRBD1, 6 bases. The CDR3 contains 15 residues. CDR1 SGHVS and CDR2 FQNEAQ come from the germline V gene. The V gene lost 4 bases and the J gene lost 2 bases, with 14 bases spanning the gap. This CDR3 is CASSSSTGYNTEAFF. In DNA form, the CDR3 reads TGTGCCAGCAGCTCGAGCACAGGGTATAACACTGAAGCTTTCTTT.

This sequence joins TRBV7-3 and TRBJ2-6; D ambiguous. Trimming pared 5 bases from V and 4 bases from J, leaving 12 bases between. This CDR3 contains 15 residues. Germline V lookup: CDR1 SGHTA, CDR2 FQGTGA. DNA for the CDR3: TGTGCCAGCAGCCCCCCCGCGGTCGGGGCCAACGTCCTGACTTTC. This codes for CASSPPAVGANVLTF.

The CDR3 coding sequence is TGTGCCAGCGAAGTGACGGGGTACAATGAGCAGTTCTTC. Its protein product is CASEVTGYNEQFF. The rearrangement uses TRBV4-2 and TRBJ2-1, with a weak D call TRBD2 (5 bases). V was shortened by 8 bases and J by 4 bases, with 12 bases between the two germline ends. The CDR3 length is 13 residues. The germline V gene encodes CDR1 LGHNA and CDR2 YNFKEQ.

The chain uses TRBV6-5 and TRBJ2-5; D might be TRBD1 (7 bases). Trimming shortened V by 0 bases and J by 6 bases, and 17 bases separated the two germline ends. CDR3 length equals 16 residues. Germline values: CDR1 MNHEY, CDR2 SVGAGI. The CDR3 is CASSYSIRGGGQTQYF. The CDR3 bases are TGTGCCAGCAGTTACTCGATTCGTGGAGGGGGCCAGACCCAGTACTTC.

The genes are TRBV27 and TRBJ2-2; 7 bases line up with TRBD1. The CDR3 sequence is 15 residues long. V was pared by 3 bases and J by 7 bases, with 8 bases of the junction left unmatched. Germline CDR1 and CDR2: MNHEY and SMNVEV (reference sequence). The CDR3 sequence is CASSFTTGPGGELFF. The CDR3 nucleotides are TGTGCCAGCAGTTTCACGACAGGGCCTGGCGGGGAGCTGTTTTTT.

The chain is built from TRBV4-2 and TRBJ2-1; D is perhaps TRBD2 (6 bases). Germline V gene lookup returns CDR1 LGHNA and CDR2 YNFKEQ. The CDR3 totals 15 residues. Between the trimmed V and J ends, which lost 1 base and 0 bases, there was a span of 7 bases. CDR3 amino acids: CASSQVGSSYNEQFF. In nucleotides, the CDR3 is TGTGCCAGCAGCCAAGTCGGGAGCTCCTACAATGAGCAGTTCTTC.

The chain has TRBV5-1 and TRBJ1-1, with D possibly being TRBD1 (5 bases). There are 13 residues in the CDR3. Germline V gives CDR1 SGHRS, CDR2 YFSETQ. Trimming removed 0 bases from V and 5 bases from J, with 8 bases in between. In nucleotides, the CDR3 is TGCGCCAGCAGCTTGGCCAGGGCAACTGAAGCTTTCTTT. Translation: CASSLARATEAFF.

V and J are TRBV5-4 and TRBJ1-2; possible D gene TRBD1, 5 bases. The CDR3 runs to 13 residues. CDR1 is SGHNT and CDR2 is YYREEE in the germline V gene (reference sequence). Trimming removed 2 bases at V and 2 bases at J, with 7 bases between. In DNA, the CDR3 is TGTGCCAGCAGCTTTCCAGGGAACTATGGCTACACCTTC. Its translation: CASSFPGNYGYTF.